This T cell receptor (beta chain) comes out of a study of blood T cell repertoires in COVID-19. About the study: T cells, B-cell-depleted T cells, or PBMCs supplied cDNA or gDNA.

The method was immunoSEQ multiplex PCR; TCRdb's version includes in-frame clones alone and lacks a portion of them. Of approximately 22,000 clones listed, 80% to 95% are singletons. Trimming took off 3 bases at V and 5 bases at J, with 15 bases between the two ends. Germline CDR1 is KGHSH and CDR2 is LQKENI. CDR3 length: 15 residues. The rearrangement joins TRBV18 to TRBJ2-3; D may be TRBD1 (6 bases). The origin of this receptor is a man aged 65 to 79 with active COVID-19. Sequences were obtained from peripheral blood. The CDR3 sequence is CASSPPTGGIDTQYF. CDR3 nucleotides: TGTGCCAGCTCACCTCCGACAGGAGGAATAGATACGCAGTATTTT.